The 26 T cell receptor beta chains below come from one sample, sequenced in a study of radiotherapy plus CTLA-4 blockade in lung cancer. Libraries were prepared by immunoSEQ multiplex PCR; TCRdb keeps only in-frame clonotypes and omits some of them. The table lists some 33,000 clones, roughly 70% of them singletons, with 4% to 5.5% in the top ten. Here the sequenced sample was peripheral blood, taken from a patient treated with radiotherapy plus ipilimumab. The receptors stem from a human donor with non-small cell lung cancer whose response to radiotherapy plus ipilimumab could not be evaluated.

This clone was counted a single time. The rearrangement uses TRBV5-1 and TRBJ2-7, with 14 positions matching TRBD2. Unmatched junction bases numbered 3, after V lost 0 bases and J lost 4 bases. The CDR3 sequence is 16 residues long. Germline V gene sequence: CDR1 SGHRS, CDR2 YFSETQ. In DNA form, the CDR3 reads TGCGCCAGCAGCTTGGGACTAGCGGGGGGGAGATACGAGCAGTACTTC. It is translated as CASSLGLAGGRYEQYF.

This clone was recorded a few times. V is TRBV4-3 and J is TRBJ1-6; maybe TRBD1 (5 bases). The V end lost 4 bases, the J end lost 0 bases, and 10 bases lay between the germline ends. From germline, CDR1 is LGHNA and CDR2 YSLEER. The CDR3 sequence is 16 residues long. The DNA for the CDR3 is TGCGCCAGCAGCCCCTCAGACAGCTCCTATAATTCACCCCTCCACTTT. Residues: CASSPSDSSYNSPLHF.

The chain uses TRBV7-2 and TRBJ2-5; D might be TRBD2 (5 bases). Trimming took 1 base from V and 7 from J, leaving 10 bases between them. The CDR3 runs to 13 residues. From germline, CDR1 is SGHTA and CDR2 FQGNSA. CDR3 in DNA: TGTGCCAGCAGCTTAGTCTTGGGGAGGACCCAGTACTTC. Translating it yields CASSLVLGRTQYF.

This clone was seen a few times. V gene TRBV7-9 combines with J gene TRBJ2-5, with D maybe TRBD2 (6 bases). The germline gives CDR1 SEHNR, CDR2 FQNEAQ (reference sequence). Between the trimmed V and J ends, which lost 2 bases and 1 base, there was a span of 11 bases. This CDR3 has 15 amino acids. The CDR3, as DNA: TGTGCCAGCAGCTTACGCGGGATCCCCCAAGAGACCCAGTACTTC. Its translation: CASSLRGIPQETQYF.

This chain links TRBV19 with TRBJ1-3; 9 bases map to TRBD1. Germline V CDR1 and CDR2: LNHDA, SQIVND (reference sequence). With 9 bases clipped from V and 0 bases from J, the junction kept 3 bases outside the gene matches. The CDR3 has 14 amino acids. CDR3 nucleotides: TGTGCCAGCAAACAGGGGGCCTCTGGAAACACCATATATTTT. Its translation is CASKQGASGNTIYF.

V gene TRBV21-1 combines with J gene TRBJ1-1; the table's D call TRBD1 went unverified against the DNA. TRBV21-1 is given as a pseudogene. The CDR3 totals 14 residues. The CDR3 loop reads CASSKGTPNTEAFF. The CDR3, as DNA: TGTGCCAGCAGCAAAGGGACACCTAACACTGAAGCTTTCTTT.

The chain has TRBV2 and TRBJ2-5; D is perhaps TRBD2 (5 bases). Germline V gene lookup returns CDR1 SNHLY and CDR2 FYNNEI. The CDR3 runs 13 residues. V lost 1 base, J lost 7 bases, and 10 bases lay in between. Here the CDR3 DNA reads TGTGCCAGCAGTGAAGAGTTCGAGGGGACCCAGTACTTC. This sequence encodes CASSEEFEGTQYF.

V usage is TRBV7-9 and J usage is TRBJ2-7, with D maybe TRBD2 (5 bases). Germline loops: CDR1 SEHNR, CDR2 FQNEAQ (reference sequence). V lost 4 bases, J lost 2 bases, and 15 bases lay in between. This CDR3 has 15 residues. CDR3 nucleotide sequence: TGTGCCAGCAGCTGGGGAGCGGAACAGACCTACGAGCAGTACTTC. This translates into CASSWGAEQTYEQYF.

This clone was recorded a few times. V and J are TRBV2 and TRBJ1-1; 7 bases map to TRBD1. V lost 6 bases and J lost 1; bases outside the gene matches: 8. CDR1 is SNHLY and CDR2 is FYNNEI in the germline V gene. The CDR3 contains 15 residues. The CDR3 DNA follows: TGTGCCAGCAGATTTAAGACAGGGCCGAACACTGAAGCTTTCTTT. It translates to CASRFKTGPNTEAFF.

This clone was seen only a few times. The chain employs TRBV29-1 and TRBJ2-7, with D unresolved. This CDR3 region has 12 residues. From germline, CDR1 is SQVTM and CDR2 ANQGSEA. The ends were cut back, 1 base at V and 4 bases at J, with 8 bases in the middle. DNA for the CDR3: TGCAGCGTTGAAGGCAGGTTGTACGAGCAGTACTTC. Translating gives CSVEGRLYEQYF.

V and J are TRBV15 and TRBJ2-5; D possibly corresponds to TRBD1 (5 bases). The CDR3 loop spans 15 amino acids. Trimming removed 0 bases at V and 5 bases at J, with 13 bases between. Germline CDR1 is LNHNV and CDR2 is YYDKDF (reference sequence). The CDR3 here is CATSRDIGAGETQYF. CDR3 bases: TGTGCCACCAGCAGAGATATCGGAGCAGGGGAGACCCAGTACTTC.

The rearrangement uses TRBV6-9 and TRBJ2-7; 7 bases agree with TRBD1. V dropped 5 bases and J dropped 3; count of bases not matched to a gene: 1. Per germline, CDR1 MNHGY and CDR2 SVAAGI. The CDR3 sequence is 12 residues long. CDR3 in amino acids: CASSDRVYEQYF. CDR3 DNA sequence: TGTGCCAGCAGTGACAGGGTCTACGAGCAGTACTTC.

The chain recombines TRBV9 with TRBJ2-2; 8 bases agree with TRBD1. In germline, CDR1 is SGDLS, CDR2 YYNGEE. The CDR3 runs 17 residues. The trim removed 4 bases at V and 2 bases at J, leaving 10 bases unmatched. DNA for the CDR3: TGTGCCAGCAGCCCCACCGGTGGGACAGGTAACACCGGGGAGCTGTTTTTT. Protein sequence: CASSPTGGTGNTGELFF. The whole variable domain, filled in from reference TRBV9 and TRBJ2-2, reads DSGVTQTPKHLITATGQRVTLRCSPRSGDLSVYWYQQSLDQGLQFLIQYYNGEERAKGNILERFSAQQFPDLHSELNLSSLELGDSALYFCASSPTGGTGNTGELFFGEGSRLTVL.

The rearrangement links TRBV2 to TRBJ2-3; D is perhaps TRBD1 (6 bases). Germline V gives CDR1 SNHLY, CDR2 FYNNEI. The ends were cut back, 7 bases at V and 0 bases at J, with 14 bases in the middle. There are 15 residues in the CDR3. CDR3 DNA: TGTGCCAGCACCAAAGGGGGTACTAGCACAGATACGCAGTATTTT. This gives the protein CASTKGGTSTDTQYF.

The table lists this clone with a few counts. V usage is TRBV19 and J usage is TRBJ2-2, with D unresolved. The CDR3 contains 14 residues. V was shortened by 3 bases and J by 4 bases, with 9 bases between the two germline ends. CDR1 and CDR2 (germline): LNHDA, SQIVND (reference sequence). The CDR3 nucleotides read TGTGCCAGTAGTATTGCGTTACTCACCGGGGAGCTGTTTTTT. Its translation: CASSIALLTGELFF.

The J gene is TRBJ2-7, the V gene TRBV4-3; 8 nucleotides match TRBD2. Unmatched junction bases numbered 11, after V lost 1 base and J lost 3 bases. Germline CDR1 LGHNA, CDR2 YSLEER. The CDR3 has 17 residues. The CDR3 loop is CASSQVPGGGLVYEQYF. The DNA of the CDR3 is TGCGCCAGCAGCCAAGTTCCCGGGGGGGGGCTAGTCTACGAGCAGTACTTC.

The V gene is TRBV28, the J gene TRBJ2-7, with D possibly TRBD1 on 5 matching bases. V was shortened by 7 bases and J by 0 bases, with 10 bases between the two germline ends. The CDR3 spans 13 residues. CDR1 and CDR2 (germline): MDHEN, SYDVKM. The CDR3 sequence: CASNHRSSYEQYF. The DNA for the CDR3 is TGTGCCAGCAATCACAGGAGCTCCTACGAGCAGTACTTC.

This chain joins TRBV29-1 and TRBJ1-2; 9 bases match TRBD1. V dropped 7 bases and J dropped 4; count of bases not matched to a gene: 10. The germline V gene encodes CDR1 SQVTM and CDR2 ANQGSEA. The CDR3 consists of 14 residues. The CDR3 DNA follows: TGCAGCGCTGCTCCGGGACAGGGAGCCTATGGCTACACCTTC. This encodes CSAAPGQGAYGYTF.

In nucleotides, the CDR3 is TGCGCCAGCAGTGAGTCTCAGGGGTCGCCCCAGCATTTT. This codes for CASSESQGSPQHF. This chain connects TRBV10-1 to TRBJ1-5, with a possible D match to TRBD1 (6 bases). Germline CDR1 and CDR2: WNHNN and SYGVQD (reference sequence). Between the trimmed V and J ends, which lost 0 bases and 9 bases, there was a span of 9 bases. The CDR3 extends over 13 amino acids.

V and J are TRBV27 and TRBJ2-7; 13 nucleotides agree with TRBD2. Germline V gene lookup returns CDR1 MNHEY and CDR2 SMNVEV (reference sequence). The CDR3 spans 19 residues. The trim removed 1 base at V and 0 bases at J, leaving 9 bases unmatched. The CDR3 coding sequence is TGTGCCAGCAGTTTATATTGGAGTGGGACTAGCGGGAACTCCTACGAGCAGTACTTC. Its protein product is CASSLYWSGTSGNSYEQYF.

This clone was seen more than once but under ten times. This chain connects TRBV7-2 to TRBJ2-5, with 12 nucleotides matching TRBD1. V shed 2 bases, J shed 5 bases, and the junction held 12 bases outside the gene matches. Germline V lookup: CDR1 SGHTA, CDR2 FQGNSA. CDR3 length: 18 residues. The chain's CDR3 is CASSLSWGTGGGRETQYF. The DNA of the CDR3 is TGTGCCAGCAGCTTATCCTGGGGGACAGGGGGCGGTCGGGAGACCCAGTACTTC.

Within the sample, this clone is medium-sized. V gene TRBV7-9 combines with J gene TRBJ2-3; the D gene is possibly TRBD1 (6 bases). CDR1 SEHNR and CDR2 FQNEAQ come from the germline V gene (reference sequence). The ends were cut back, 5 bases at V and 5 bases at J, with 20 bases in the middle. The CDR3 loop spans 16 amino acids. The DNA of the CDR3 is TGTGCCAGCAGCCCCCCGGGTGGGGGCGGTGGAGATACGCAGTATTTT. Encoded protein: CASSPPGGGGGDTQYF.

The chain links TRBV4-3 to TRBJ1-5; D is unclear. Trimming removed 0 bases from V and 3 bases from J, with 9 bases in between. This CDR3 contains 15 residues. Looked up from germline, CDR1 is LGHNA and CDR2 is YSLEER. The CDR3 region has the DNA TGCGCCAGCAGCCAAGAATACGGGGTCAATCAGCCCCAGCATTTT. It specifies CASSQEYGVNQPQHF.

This clone was seen a few times. In DNA form, the CDR3 reads TGCGCCAGCAGCTTGGGGCGGGCCTTGAACACTGAAGCTTTCTTT. It yields the protein CASSLGRALNTEAFF. The chain carries TRBV5-1 and TRBJ1-1; D is uncertain. Trimming removed 0 bases at V and 0 bases at J, with 9 bases between. This CDR3 has 15 amino acids. Germline CDR1 and CDR2: SGHRS and YFSETQ.

The chain couples TRBV7-6 to TRBJ2-2, with 7 bases lining up with TRBD2. CDR1 is SGHVS and CDR2 is FNYEAQ in the germline V gene. The junction had 5 bases not matched to a gene; V was cut back by 1 base and J by 0 bases. The CDR3 runs to 17 residues. CDR3 region: CASSLGWGGPNTGELFF. The CDR3 nucleotides are TGTGCCAGCAGCTTAGGATGGGGGGGTCCGAACACCGGGGAGCTGTTTTTT.

The chain links TRBV2 to TRBJ2-7; D unclear. This CDR3 is built from 13 residues. Germline V gives CDR1 SNHLY, CDR2 FYNNEI. Trimming shortened V by 2 bases and J by 3 bases, and 8 bases separated the two germline ends. CDR3 bases: TGTGCCAGCAGTGAAATTCCCGGCTACGAGCAGTACTTC. It translates to CASSEIPGYEQYF.